The clone carrying this T cell receptor (beta chain) was found a few times. One entry per CDR3 protein results from TCRdb running MiXCR on the 5' RACE reads. The data contain some 500,000 distinct CDR3 sequences, less than 15% of them singletons. The data derive from a study of T cells after yellow fever vaccination. The V end lost 6 bases, the J end lost 1 base, and 15 bases lay between the germline ends. The CDR3 spans 15 residues. Germline V lookup: CDR1 SNHLY, CDR2 FYNNEI. Material: PBMCs, obtained on the day of the yellow fever booster vaccination. The clonotype was recovered from a man between 25 and 39 years old who received the YFV17D yellow fever vaccine. The chain couples TRBV2 to TRBJ2-5, with D tentatively TRBD2 (7 bases). The CDR3 sequence: CASRRRAGAQETQYF. The CDR3 DNA sequence: TGTGCCAGCAGGCGGCGGGCGGGGGCCCAAGAGACCCAGTACTTC.